This TCR beta chain was retrieved from a study of Graves' ophthalmopathy and Graves' hyperthyroidism. This clonotype was seen many times. Germline CDR1 SEHNR, CDR2 FQNEAQ (reference sequence). The V gene lost 0 bases and the J gene lost 11 bases, with 13 bases spanning the gap. The CDR3 is 13 residues long. For repertoire sequencing, the TCR beta CDR3 regions were amplified from RNA transcripts. First-round RT-PCR relied on HTBI primers, and a second-round multiplex PCR came next. TCRdb re-derived calls from the multiplex PCR reads in MiXCR, one entry per CDR3 protein. Here the sample spans approximately 640,000 distinct CDR3 sequences, roughly 39% being singletons. Thyroid ultrasound, orbital computed tomography, TRAb, serum thyroxine and clinical symptoms formed the basis of diagnosis.

This receptor was taken from an adult man with Graves' ophthalmopathy. The specimen was peripheral blood. The rearrangement joins TRBV7-9 to TRBJ1-1; D is unclear. CDR3 residues: CASSLATQMGAFF. The CDR3 coding sequence is TGTGCCAGCAGCTTAGCGACCCAAATGGGCGCTTTCTTT.